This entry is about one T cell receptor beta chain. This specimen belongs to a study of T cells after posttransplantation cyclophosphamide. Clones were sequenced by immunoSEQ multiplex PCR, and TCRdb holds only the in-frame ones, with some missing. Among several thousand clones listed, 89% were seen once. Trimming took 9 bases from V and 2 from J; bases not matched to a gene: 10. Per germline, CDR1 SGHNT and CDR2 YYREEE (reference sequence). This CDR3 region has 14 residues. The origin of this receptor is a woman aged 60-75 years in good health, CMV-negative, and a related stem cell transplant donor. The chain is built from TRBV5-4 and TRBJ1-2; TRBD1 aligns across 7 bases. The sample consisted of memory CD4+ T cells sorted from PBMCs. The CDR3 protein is CATNPGQQNYGYTF. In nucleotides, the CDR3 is TGTGCCACCAATCCGGGACAGCAAAACTATGGCTACACCTTC.